This T cell receptor beta chain was captured by sequencing in a study of control samples from healthy donors and cancer patients (dated by TCRdb to the early 2020s). The library was produced with the immunoSEQ multiplex PCR assay. Sourced from immuneACCESS, this table was stored by TCRdb with only in-frame sequences that have V and J called. A share of the clones is absent; for the studies checked, an unresolved V gene accounts for under half, and the remainder has no known explanation. The sample table records 95,000 to 100,000 clones; 75% to 90% of these occur just once. The ten largest clones capture 7.8% of the sample. To note about this clone: The antigen it recognizes is unknown. Base qualities are not recorded, but no much larger clone differs from it by a single base.

The specimen was blood. The TCR originated in a man aged 25-45 years in good health.

Here is the DNA: TGTGCCAGCAGTGACCCCAAGGACGGGGTTGAGCAGTACGTC. The resulting protein is CASSDPKDGVEQYV. The sequence links TRBV6-1 to TRBJ2-7, and TRBD2 may be the D gene, going by 5 matching bases. CDR1 and CDR2 (MNHNS, SASEGT) derive from the germline V gene. V and J are truncated by 3 bases and 7 bases respectively, leaving an intervening sequence of 16 bases. The CDR3 measures 14 amino acids from cysteine to valine. Only the CDR3 DNA is retained, 42 bases long and in frame from the first base.